This T cell receptor beta chain was profiled in a study of cytomegalovirus exposure and HLA in healthy donors. The study, taken as a whole, reports: An analysis that was carried out later associated 16,951 TCR beta sequences with HLA alleles at 0.05 false discovery rate.

The CDR3 runs to 17 residues. Trimming cost V 4 bases and J 6 bases; bases outside gene matches: 15. CDR1 is MDHEN and CDR2 is SYDVKM in the germline V gene. The PCR made use of 60 Vbeta and 13 Jbeta primers. Clones were read by immunoSEQ multiplex PCR, and TCRdb kept only the in-frame ones, dropping some. This table holds about 96,000 clones, about 70% found once. Only one count was recorded for this clone. The antigen is not known. This TCR was sampled from a female donor in good health and CMV-seropositive. The chain recombines TRBV28 with TRBJ2-1; 7 positions agree with TRBD1. Sequencing input: PBMCs. The CDR3: CASSSTRQGPRVNEQFF. CDR3 DNA sequence: TGTGCCAGCAGTTCAACTAGACAGGGCCCTCGCGTCAATGAGCAGTTCTTC.